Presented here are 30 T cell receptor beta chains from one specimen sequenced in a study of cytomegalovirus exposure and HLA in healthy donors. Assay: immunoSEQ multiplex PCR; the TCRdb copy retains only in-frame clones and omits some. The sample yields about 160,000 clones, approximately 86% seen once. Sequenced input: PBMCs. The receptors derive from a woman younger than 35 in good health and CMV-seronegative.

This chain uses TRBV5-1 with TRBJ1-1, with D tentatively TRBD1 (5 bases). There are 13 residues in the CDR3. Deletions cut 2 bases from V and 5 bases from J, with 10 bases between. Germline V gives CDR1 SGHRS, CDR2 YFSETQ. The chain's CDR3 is CASSLKGITEAFF. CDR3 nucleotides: TGCGCCAGCAGCTTAAAGGGGATAACTGAAGCTTTCTTT.

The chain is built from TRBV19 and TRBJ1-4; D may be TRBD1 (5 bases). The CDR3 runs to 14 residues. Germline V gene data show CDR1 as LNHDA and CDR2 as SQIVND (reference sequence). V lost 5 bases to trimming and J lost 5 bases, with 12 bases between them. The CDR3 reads CASSVTGDNEKLFF. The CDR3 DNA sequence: TGTGCCAGTAGTGTGACGGGGGACAATGAAAAACTGTTTTTT.

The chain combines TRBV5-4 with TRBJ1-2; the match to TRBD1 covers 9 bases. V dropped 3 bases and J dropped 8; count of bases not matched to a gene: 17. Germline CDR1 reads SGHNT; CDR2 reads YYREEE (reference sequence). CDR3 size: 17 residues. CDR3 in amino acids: CASSSTGTGRFDDGYTF. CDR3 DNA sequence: TGTGCCAGCAGCTCTACCGGGACAGGGAGGTTTGATGACGGCTACACCTTC. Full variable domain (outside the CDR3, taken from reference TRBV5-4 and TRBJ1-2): ETGVTQSPTHLIKTRGQQVTLRCSSQSGHNTVSWYQQALGQGPQFIFQYYREEENGRGNFPPRFSGLQFPNYSSELNVNALELDDSALYLCASSSTGTGRFDDGYTFGSGTRLTVV.

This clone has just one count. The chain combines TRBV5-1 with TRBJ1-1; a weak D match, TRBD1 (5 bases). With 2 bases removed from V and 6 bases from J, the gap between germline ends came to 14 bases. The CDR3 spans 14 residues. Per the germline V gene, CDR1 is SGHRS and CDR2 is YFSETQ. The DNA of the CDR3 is TGCGCCAGCAGCTTTGTAGGGGTAGGGGCTGAAGCTTTCTTT. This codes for CASSFVGVGAEAFF.

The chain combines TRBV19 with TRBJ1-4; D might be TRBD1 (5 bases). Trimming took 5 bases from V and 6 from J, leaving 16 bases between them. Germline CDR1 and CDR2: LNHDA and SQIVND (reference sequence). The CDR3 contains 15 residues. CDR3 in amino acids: CASSPYRAGDEKLFF. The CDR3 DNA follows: TGTGCCAGTAGTCCCTACCGGGCGGGGGATGAAAAACTGTTTTTT. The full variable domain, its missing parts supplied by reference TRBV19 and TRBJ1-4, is DGGITQSPKYLFRKEGQNVTLSCEQNLNHDAMYWYRQDPGQGLRLIYYSQIVNDFQKGDIAEGYSVSREKKESFPLTVTSAQKNPTAFYLCASSPYRAGDEKLFFGSGTQLSVL.

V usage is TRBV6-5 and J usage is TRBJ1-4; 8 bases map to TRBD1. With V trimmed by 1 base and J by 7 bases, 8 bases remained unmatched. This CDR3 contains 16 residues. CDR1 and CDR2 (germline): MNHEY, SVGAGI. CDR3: CASSYWGQARREKLFF. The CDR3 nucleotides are TGTGCCAGCAGTTACTGGGGACAGGCTAGGCGTGAAAAACTGTTTTTT.

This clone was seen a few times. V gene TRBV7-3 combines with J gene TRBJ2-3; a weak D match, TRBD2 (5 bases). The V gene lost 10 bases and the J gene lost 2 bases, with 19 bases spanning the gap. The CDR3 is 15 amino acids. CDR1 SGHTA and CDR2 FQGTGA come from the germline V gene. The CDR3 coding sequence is TGTGCCACGTCGTGGGGAGAGTCCGTCACAGATACGCAGTATTTT. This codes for CATSWGESVTDTQYF.

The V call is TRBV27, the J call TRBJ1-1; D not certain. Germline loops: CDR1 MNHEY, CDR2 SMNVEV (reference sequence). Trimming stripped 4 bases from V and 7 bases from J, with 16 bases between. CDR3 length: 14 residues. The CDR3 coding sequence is TGTGCCAGCAGTTGGTCCGCTAATACCAATGAAGCTTTCTTT. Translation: CASSWSANTNEAFF.

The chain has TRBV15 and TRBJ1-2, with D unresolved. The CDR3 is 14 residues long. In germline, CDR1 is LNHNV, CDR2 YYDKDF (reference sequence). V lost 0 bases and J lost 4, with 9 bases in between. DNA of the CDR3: TGTGCCACCAGCAGAGATGGAGGGTTCTATGGCTACACCTTC. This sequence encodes CATSRDGGFYGYTF.

The CDR3 region has the DNA TGTGCCAGCAGCTTAGGGTGGCTGAACACCGGGGAGCTGTTTTTT. Protein: CASSLGWLNTGELFF. This chain uses TRBV7-2 with TRBJ2-2; no firm D call. The CDR3 extends over 15 amino acids. Trimming pared 1 base from V and 1 base from J, leaving 7 bases between. Germline-derived CDR1 and CDR2 are SGHTA and FQGNSA. Variable domain in full (rest from reference TRBV7-2 and TRBJ2-2): GAGVSQSPSNKVTEKGKDVELRCDPISGHTALYWYRQSLGQGLEFLIYFQGNSAPDKSGLPSDRFSAERTGGSVSTLTIQRTQQEDSAVYLCASSLGWLNTGELFFGEGSRLTVL.

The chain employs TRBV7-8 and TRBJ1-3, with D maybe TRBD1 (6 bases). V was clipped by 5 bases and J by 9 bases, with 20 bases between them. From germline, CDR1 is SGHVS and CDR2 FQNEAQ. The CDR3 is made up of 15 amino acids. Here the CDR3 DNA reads TGTGCCAGCAGCCTTCGGACAGATCCGAGGGGCACCATATATTTT. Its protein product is CASSLRTDPRGTIYF.

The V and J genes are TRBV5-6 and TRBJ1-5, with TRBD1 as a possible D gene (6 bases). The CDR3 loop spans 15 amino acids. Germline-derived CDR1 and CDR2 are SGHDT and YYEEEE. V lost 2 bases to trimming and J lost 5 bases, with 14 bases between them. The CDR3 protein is CASSFGPGGHQPQHF. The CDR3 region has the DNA TGTGCCAGCAGCTTCGGACCGGGGGGGCATCAGCCCCAGCATTTT.

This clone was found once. This CDR3 is CASSANRGPAGGYTF. DNA for the CDR3: TGTGCCAGCAGCGCTAACAGGGGGCCCGCTGGTGGCTACACCTTC. The chain uses TRBV2 and TRBJ1-2; 9 nucleotides agree with TRBD1. V shed 6 bases and J 7 bases; nucleotides not matched to a gene: 12. Germline CDR1 is SNHLY and CDR2 is FYNNEI. This CDR3 is 15 amino acids long.

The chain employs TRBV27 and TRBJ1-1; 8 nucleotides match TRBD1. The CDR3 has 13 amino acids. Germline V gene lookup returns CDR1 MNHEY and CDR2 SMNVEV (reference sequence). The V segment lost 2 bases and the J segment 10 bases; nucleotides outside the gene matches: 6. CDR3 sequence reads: CASSLPGGQGAFF. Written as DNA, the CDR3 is TGTGCCAGCAGTTTACCGGGTGGACAGGGAGCTTTCTTT.

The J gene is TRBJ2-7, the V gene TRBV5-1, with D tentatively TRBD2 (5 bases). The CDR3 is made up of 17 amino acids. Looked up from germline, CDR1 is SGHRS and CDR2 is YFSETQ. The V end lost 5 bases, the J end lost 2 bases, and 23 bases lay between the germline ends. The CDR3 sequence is CASRPGNTLLGPYEQYF. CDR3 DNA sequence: TGCGCCAGCAGGCCCGGCAATACTTTACTAGGTCCCTACGAGCAGTACTTC. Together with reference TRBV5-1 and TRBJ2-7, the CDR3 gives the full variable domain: KAGVTQTPRYLIKTRGQQVTLSCSPISGHRSVSWYQQTPGQGLQFLFEYFSETQRNKGNFPGRFSGRQFSNSRSEMNVSTLELGDSALYLCASRPGNTLLGPYEQYFGPGTRLTVT.

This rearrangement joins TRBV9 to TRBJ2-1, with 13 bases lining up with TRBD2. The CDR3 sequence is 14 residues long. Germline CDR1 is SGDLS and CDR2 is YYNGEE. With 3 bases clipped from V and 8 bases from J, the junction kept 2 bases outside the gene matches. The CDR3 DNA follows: TGTGCCAGCAGCGCCGGGACTAGCGGGGATGAGCAGTTCTTC. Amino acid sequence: CASSAGTSGDEQFF.

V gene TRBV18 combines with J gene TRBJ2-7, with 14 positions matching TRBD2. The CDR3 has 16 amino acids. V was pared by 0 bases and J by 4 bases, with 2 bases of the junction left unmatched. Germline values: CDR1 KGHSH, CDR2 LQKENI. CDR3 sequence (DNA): TGTGCCAGCTCACCACCAGGGACTAGCGGGAGATACGAGCAGTACTTC. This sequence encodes CASSPPGTSGRYEQYF.

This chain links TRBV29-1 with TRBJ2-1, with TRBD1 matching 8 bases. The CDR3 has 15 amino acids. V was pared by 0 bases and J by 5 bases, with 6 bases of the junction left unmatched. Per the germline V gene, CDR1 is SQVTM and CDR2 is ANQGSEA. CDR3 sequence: CSVEDSRTGHNEQFF. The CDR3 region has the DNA TGCAGCGTTGAAGATTCGAGGACAGGGCACAATGAGCAGTTCTTC.

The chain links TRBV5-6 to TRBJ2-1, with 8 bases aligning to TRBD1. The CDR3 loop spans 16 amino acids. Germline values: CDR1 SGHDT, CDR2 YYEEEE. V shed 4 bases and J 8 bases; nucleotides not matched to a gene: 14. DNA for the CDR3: TGTGCCAGCAGCCCCCGGACAGGGCGAGGGAATGATGAGCAGTTCTTC. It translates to CASSPRTGRGNDEQFF.

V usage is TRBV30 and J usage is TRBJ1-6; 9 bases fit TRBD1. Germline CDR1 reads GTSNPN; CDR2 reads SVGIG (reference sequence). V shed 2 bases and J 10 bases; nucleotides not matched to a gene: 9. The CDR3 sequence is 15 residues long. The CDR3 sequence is CAWSLPGQGGSPLHF. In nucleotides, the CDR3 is TGTGCCTGGAGTCTTCCGGGACAGGGTGGGTCACCCCTCCACTTT.

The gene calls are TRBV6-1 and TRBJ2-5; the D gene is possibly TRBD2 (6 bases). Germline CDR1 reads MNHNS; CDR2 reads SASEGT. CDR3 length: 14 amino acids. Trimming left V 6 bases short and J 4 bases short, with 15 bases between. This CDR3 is CASRGLAAGETQYF. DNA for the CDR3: TGTGCCAGCAGGGGACTGGCGGCGGGAGAGACCCAGTACTTC.

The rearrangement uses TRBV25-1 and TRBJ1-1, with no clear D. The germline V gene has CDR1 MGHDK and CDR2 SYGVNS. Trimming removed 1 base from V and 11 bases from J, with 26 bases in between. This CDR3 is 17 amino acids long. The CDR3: CASSESGRGGPRERAFF. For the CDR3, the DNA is TGTGCCAGCAGTGAATCGGGTCGGGGAGGACCCCGAGAGCGGGCTTTCTTT. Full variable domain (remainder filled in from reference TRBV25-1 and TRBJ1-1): EADIYQTPRYLVIGTGKKITLECSQTMGHDKMYWYQQDPGMELHLIHYSYGVNSTEKGDLSSESTVSRIRTEHFPLTLESARPSHTSQYLCASSESGRGGPRERAFFGQGTRLTVV.

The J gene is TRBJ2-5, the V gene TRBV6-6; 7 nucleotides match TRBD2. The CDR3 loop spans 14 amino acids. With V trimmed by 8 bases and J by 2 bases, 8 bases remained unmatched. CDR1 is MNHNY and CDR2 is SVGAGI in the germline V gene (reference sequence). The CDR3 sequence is CASSRLAEQETQYF. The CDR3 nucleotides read TGTGCCAGCTCCCGGCTAGCGGAGCAAGAGACCCAGTACTTC.

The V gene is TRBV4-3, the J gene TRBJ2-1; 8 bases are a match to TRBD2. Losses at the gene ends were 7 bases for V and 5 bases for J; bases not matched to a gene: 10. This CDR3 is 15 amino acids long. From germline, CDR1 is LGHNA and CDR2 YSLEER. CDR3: CASNRRREAHNEQFF. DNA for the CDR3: TGCGCCAGCAACCGGCGGCGGGAGGCTCACAATGAGCAGTTCTTC.

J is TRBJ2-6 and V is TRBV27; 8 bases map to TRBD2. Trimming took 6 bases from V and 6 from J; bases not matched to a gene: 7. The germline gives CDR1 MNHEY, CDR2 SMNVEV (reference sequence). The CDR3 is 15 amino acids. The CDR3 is CASRPPGGAANVLTF. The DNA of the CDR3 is TGTGCCAGCAGGCCTCCCGGGGGGGCGGCCAACGTCCTGACTTTC.

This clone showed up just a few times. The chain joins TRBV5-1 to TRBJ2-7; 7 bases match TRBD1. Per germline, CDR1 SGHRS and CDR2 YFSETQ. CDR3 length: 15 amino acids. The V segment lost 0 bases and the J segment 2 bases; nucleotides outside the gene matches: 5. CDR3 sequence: CASSLASGQAYEQYF. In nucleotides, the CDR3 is TGCGCCAGCAGCTTGGCCTCAGGACAGGCCTACGAGCAGTACTTC.

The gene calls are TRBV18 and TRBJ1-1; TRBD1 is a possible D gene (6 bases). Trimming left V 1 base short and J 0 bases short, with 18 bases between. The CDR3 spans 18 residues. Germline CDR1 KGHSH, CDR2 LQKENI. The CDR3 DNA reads TGTGCCAGCTCACCACGGCCATTACAGGGAAATATGAACACTGAAGCTTTCTTT. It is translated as CASSPRPLQGNMNTEAFF.

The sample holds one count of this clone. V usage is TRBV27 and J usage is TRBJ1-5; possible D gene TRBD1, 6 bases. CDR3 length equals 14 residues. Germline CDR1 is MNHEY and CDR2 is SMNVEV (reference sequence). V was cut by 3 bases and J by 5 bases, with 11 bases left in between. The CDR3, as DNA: TGTGCCAGCAGTTTCAGGGGAAAGCATCAGCCCCAGCATTTT. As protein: CASSFRGKHQPQHF.

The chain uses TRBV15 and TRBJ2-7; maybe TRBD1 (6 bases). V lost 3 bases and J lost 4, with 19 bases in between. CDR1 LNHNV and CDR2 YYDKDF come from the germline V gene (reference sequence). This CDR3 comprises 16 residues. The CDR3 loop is CATSSSGVLGRYEQYF. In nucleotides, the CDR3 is TGTGCCACCAGCAGCTCAGGGGTTCTCGGTAGGTACGAGCAGTACTTC.

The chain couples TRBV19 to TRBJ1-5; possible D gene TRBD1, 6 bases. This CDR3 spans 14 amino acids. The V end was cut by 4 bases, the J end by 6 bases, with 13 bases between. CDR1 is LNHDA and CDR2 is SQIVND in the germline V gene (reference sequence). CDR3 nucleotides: TGTGCCAGTAGTACTTCTGGGGGCCGTCAGCCCCAGCATTTT. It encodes CASSTSGGRQPQHF.